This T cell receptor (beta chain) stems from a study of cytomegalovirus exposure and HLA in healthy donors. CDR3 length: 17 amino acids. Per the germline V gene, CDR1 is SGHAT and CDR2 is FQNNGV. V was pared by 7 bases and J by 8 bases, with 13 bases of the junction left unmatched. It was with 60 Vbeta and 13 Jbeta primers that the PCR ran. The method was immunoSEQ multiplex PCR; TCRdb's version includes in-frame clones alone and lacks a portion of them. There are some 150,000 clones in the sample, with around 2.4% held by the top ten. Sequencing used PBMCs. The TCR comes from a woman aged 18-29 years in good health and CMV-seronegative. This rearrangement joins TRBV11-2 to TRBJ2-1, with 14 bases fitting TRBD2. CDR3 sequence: CASTFGGTSGSLDEQFF. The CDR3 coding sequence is TGTGCCAGCACCTTCGGGGGGACTAGCGGGAGCTTAGATGAGCAGTTCTTC.